This paragraph covers one TCR beta chain sequence. The target of this receptor is not known. No clone much larger than this one lies a single base away; base qualities are absent. The data originate from a study of T cells in narcolepsy (dated by TCRdb to 2017 to 2018). Turning to the overall study: Patients with narcolepsy type 1 or type 2 (NT1, NT2) were enrolled in the study together with healthy control donors. The study used TCR Vbeta sequencing to track clonotypes in blood and CSF while looking for autoreactive T cells in narcolepsy patients that target self-antigens of hypocretin neurons (hypocretin, TRIB2). Results the study describes overall, beyond this receptor: Patients and controls had comparable numbers of sequenced blood memory CD4+ clonotypes, averaging about 39,494 and 33,354, respectively. No sequences matching autoreactive T cell clones were contained in some blood memory CD4+ repertoires from patients and controls. Autoreactive clonotypes were reported to be detected serially in the blood of the same patients and of different patients, but not in the blood of healthy controls. HCRT-specific and TRIB2-specific autoreactive clonotypes were highlighted in plots that compared CD4+ T cell clonotypes in CSF versus blood from the same patient.

The library was generated by the immunoSEQ multiplex PCR assay. The table was pulled from immuneACCESS by TCRdb, which kept in-frame rearrangements only. Such tables lose some clones; where checked, under half of the loss comes from unresolved V genes, and the rest has no known cause. Present in this sample are some 30,000 clones, 60% to 80% of which were seen just once. In total, the top ten clones hold under 5% of the sample. Memory CD4+ T cells were sorted ex vivo from peripheral blood of narcolepsy patients and healthy controls for TCR Vbeta sequencing. The sequence came from a human donor in good health. Sequencing used memory (CD45RA-) CD4+ T cells from blood. The sample's cell subset or site label, in plain terms: memory T cells sorted ex vivo from peripheral blood.

The CDR3 region reads CAWSVRQIYEQYF. The sequenced DNA: TGTGCCTGGAGTGTACGACAGATCTACGAGCAGTACTTC. The V gene is TRBV30 and the J gene is TRBJ2-7; TRBD1 is perhaps the D gene, given 5 matching bases. For CDR1 and CDR2, the germline V gene (reference sequence) lists GTSNPN and SVGIG. The CDR3 numbers 13 residues from cysteine through phenylalanine. Of the read, only the CDR3 DNA is kept; its 39 bases are in frame from base 1. V and J lose 0 bases and 3 bases, and a span of 9 bases separates them.